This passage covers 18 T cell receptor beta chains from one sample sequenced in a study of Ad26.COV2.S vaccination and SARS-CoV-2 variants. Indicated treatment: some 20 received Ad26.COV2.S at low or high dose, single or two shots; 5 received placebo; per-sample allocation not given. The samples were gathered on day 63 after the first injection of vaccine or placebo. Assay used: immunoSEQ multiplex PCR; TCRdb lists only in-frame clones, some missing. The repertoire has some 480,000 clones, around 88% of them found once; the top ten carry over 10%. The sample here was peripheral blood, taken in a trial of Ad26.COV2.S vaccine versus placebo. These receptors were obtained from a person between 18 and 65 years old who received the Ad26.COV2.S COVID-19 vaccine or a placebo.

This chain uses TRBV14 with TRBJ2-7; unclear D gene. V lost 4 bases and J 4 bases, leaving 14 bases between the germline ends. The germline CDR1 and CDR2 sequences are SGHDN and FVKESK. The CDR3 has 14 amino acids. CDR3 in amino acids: CASSPLGSGYEQYF. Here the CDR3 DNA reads TGTGCCAGCAGCCCCCTCGGTTCGGGTTACGAGCAGTACTTC.

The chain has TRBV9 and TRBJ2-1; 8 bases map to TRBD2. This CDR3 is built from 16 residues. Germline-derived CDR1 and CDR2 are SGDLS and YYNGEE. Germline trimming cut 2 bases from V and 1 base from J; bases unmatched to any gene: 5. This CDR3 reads CASSVSGSMSYNEQFF. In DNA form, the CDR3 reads TGTGCCAGCAGCGTCAGCGGGAGTATGTCCTACAATGAGCAGTTCTTC. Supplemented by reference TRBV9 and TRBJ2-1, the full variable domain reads DSGVTQTPKHLITATGQRVTLRCSPRSGDLSVYWYQQSLDQGLQFLIQYYNGEERAKGNILERFSAQQFPDLHSELNLSSLELGDSALYFCASSVSGSMSYNEQFFGPGTRLTVL.

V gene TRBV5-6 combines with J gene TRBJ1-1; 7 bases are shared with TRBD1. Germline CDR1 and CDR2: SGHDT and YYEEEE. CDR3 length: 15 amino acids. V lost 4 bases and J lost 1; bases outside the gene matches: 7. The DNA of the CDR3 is TGTGCCAGCAGCCATAGGGGGCGGGGGAACACTGAAGCTTTCTTT. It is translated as CASSHRGRGNTEAFF.

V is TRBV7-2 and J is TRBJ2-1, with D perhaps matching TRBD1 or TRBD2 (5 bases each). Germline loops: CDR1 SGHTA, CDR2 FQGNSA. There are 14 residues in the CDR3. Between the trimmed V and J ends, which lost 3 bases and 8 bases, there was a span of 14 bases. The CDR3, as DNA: TGTGCCAGCAGCTTTGATGGGGGAGAAGATGAGCAGTTCTTC. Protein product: CASSFDGGEDEQFF.

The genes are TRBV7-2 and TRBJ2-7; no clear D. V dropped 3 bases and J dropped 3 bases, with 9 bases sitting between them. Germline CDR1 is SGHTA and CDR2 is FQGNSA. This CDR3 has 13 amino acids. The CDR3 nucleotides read TGTGCCAGCAGCTTCGTCCCCTTCTACGAGCAGTACTTC. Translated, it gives CASSFVPFYEQYF.

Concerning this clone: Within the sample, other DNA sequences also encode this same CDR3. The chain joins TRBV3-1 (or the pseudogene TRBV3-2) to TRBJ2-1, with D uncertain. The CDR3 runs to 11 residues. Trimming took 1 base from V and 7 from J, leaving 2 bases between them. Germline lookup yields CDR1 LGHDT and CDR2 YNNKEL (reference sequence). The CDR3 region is CASSQANEQFF. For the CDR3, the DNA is TGTGCCAGCAGCCAAGCAAATGAGCAGTTCTTC.

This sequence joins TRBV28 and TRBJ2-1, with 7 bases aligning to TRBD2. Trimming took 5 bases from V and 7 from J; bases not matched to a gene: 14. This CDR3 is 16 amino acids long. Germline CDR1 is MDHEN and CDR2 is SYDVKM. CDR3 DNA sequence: TGTGCCAGCAGTCCCCTAATCCGGACTAGGGGTAATGAGCAGTTCTTC. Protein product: CASSPLIRTRGNEQFF.

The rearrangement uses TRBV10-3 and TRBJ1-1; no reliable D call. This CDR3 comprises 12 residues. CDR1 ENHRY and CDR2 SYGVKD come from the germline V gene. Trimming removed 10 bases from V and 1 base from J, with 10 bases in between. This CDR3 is CATQHTNTEAFF. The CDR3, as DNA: TGTGCCACCCAACACACGAACACTGAAGCTTTCTTT.

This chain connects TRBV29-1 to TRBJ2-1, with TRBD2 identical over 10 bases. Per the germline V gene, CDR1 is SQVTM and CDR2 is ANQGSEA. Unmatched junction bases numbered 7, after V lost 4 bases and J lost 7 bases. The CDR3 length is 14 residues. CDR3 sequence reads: CSVVIVAGGNEQFF. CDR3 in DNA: TGCAGCGTTGTAATAGTAGCGGGAGGAAATGAGCAGTTCTTC.

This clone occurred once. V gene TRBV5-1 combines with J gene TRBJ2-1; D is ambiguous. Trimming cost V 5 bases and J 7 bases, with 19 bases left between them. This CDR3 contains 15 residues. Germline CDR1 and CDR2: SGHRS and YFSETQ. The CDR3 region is CASRTQSSQSNEQFF. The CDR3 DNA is TGCGCCAGCAGAACCCAGTCCAGCCAGAGTAATGAGCAGTTCTTC.

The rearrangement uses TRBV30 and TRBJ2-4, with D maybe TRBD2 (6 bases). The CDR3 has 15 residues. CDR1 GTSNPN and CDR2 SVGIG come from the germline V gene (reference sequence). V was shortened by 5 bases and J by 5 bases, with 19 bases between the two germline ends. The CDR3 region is CAWARGGRRENIQYF. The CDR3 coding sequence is TGTGCCTGGGCCCGTGGAGGGCGGCGTGAAAACATTCAGTACTTC. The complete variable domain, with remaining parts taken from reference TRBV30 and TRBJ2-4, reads SQTIHQWPATLVQPVGSPLSLECTVEGTSNPNLYWYRQAAGRGLQLLFYSVGIGQISSEVPQNLSASRPQDRQFILSSKKLLLSDSGFYLCAWARGGRRENIQYFGAGTRLSVL.

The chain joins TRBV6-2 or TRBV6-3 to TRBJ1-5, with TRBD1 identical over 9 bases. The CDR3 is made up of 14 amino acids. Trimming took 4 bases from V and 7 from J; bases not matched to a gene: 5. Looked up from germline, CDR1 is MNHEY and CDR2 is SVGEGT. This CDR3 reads CASSWTGARQPQHF. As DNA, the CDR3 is TGTGCCAGCAGTTGGACAGGGGCTCGGCAGCCCCAGCATTTT.

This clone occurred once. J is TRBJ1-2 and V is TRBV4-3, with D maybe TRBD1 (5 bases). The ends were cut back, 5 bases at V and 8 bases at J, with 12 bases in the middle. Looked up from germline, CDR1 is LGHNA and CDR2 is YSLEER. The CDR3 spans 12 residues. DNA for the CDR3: TGCGCCAGCAGCTCCCAGGGTAGGGGCTACACCTTC. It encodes CASSSQGRGYTF.

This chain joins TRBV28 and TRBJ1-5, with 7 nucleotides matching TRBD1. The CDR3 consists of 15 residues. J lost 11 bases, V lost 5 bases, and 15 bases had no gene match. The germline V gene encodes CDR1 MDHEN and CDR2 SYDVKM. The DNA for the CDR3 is TGTGCCAGCAGTGGGTGGTTAGGGGGCCTTGAGGCCCAGCATTTT. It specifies CASSGWLGGLEAQHF.

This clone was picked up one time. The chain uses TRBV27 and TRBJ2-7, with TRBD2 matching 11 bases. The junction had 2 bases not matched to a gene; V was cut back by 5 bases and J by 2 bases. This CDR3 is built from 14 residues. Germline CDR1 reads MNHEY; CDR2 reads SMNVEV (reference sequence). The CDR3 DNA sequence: TGTGCCAGCAGTCCGGGACTAGCGGCCTACGAGCAGTACTTC. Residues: CASSPGLAAYEQYF.

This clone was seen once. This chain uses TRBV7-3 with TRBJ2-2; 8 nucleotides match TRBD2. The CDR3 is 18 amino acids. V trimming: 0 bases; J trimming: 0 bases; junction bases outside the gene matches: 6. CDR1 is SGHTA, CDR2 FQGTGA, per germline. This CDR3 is CASSLTGREDTNTGELFF. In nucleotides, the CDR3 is TGTGCCAGCAGCTTAACGGGGCGGGAGGATACGAACACCGGGGAGCTGTTTTTT.

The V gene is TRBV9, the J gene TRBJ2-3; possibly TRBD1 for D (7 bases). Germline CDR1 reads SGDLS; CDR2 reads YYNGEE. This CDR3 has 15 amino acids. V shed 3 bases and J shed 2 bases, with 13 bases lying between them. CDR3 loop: CASSARDRYTDTQYF. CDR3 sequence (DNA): TGTGCCAGCAGCGCGCGGGACAGATACACAGATACGCAGTATTTT.

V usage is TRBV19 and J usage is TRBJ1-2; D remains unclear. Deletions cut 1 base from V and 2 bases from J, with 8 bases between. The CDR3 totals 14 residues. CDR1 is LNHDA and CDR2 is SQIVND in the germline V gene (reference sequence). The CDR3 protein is CASSIGHTNYGYTF. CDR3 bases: TGTGCCAGTAGTATAGGGCACACAAACTATGGCTACACCTTC.